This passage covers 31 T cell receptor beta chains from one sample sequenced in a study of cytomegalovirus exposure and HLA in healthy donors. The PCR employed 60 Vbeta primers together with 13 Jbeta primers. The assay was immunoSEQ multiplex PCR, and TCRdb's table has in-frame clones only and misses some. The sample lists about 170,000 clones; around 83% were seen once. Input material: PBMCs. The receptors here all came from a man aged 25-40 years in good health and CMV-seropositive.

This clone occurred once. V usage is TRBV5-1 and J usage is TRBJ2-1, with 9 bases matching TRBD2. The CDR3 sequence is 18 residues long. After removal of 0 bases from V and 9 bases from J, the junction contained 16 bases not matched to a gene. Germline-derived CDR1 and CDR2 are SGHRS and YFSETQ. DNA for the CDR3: TGCGCCAGCAGCTTGGGATCGTGGGGAGCGGGAGGCATAGGTGAGCAGTTCTTC. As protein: CASSLGSWGAGGIGEQFF.

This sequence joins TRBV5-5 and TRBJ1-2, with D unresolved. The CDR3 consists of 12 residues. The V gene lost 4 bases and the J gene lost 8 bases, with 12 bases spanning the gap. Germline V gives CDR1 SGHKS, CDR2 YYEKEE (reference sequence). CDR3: CASSPTADGYTF. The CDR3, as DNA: TGTGCCAGCAGCCCTACAGCGGACGGCTACACCTTC.

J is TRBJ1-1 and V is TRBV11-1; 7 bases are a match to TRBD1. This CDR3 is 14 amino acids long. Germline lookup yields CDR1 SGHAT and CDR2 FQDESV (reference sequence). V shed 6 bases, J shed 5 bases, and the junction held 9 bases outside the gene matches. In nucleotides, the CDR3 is TGTGCCAGCAGGATGGACAGGAGAGGTACTGAAGCTTTCTTT. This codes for CASRMDRRGTEAFF.

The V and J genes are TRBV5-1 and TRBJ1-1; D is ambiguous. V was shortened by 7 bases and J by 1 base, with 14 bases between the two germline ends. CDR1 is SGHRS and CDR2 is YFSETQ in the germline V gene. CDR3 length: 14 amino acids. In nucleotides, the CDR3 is TGCGCCAGCGCGAGGTTAGACCGGAACACTGAAGCTTTCTTT. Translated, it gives CASARLDRNTEAFF.

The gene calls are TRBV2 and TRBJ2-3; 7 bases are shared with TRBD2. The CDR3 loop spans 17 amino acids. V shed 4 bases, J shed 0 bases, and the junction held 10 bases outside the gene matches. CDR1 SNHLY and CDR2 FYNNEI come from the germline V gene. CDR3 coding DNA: TGTGCCAGCAGTGGTTGGGGGGGACGAACTAGCACAGATACGCAGTATTTT. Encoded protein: CASSGWGGRTSTDTQYF.

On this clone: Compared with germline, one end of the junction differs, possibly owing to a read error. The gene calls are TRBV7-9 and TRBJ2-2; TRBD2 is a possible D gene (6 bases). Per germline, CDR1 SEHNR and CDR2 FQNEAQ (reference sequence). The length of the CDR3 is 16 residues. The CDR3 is CSSSLALAANTGELFF. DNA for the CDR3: TGTTCCAGCAGCTTAGCACTAGCCGCGAACACCGGGGAGCTGTTTTTT.

The CDR3 DNA sequence: TGTGCCAGCGAACTAGCGGGAGGCGTCGAGCAGTACTTC. The encoded protein is CASELAGGVEQYF. The chain joins TRBV2 to TRBJ2-5; TRBD2 agrees at 12 bases. The tail of the sequence fits TRBJ2-7 better, so the J call may be wrong. This CDR3 is built from 13 residues. Germline-derived CDR1 and CDR2 are SNHLY and FYNNEI.

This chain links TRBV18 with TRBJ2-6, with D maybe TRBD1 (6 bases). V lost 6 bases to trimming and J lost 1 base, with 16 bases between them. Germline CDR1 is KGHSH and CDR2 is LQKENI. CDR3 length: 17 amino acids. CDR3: CASSPGAGVSGANVLTF. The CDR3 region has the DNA TGTGCCAGCTCCCCCGGGGCAGGGGTATCTGGGGCCAACGTCCTGACTTTC.

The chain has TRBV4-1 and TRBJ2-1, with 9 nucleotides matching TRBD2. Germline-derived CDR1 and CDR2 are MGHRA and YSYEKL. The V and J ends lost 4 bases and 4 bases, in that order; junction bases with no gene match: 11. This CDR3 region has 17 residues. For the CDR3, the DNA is TGCGCCAGCAGCCCAGCTAGCCTAGCGGGACCTTACAATGAGCAGTTCTTC. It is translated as CASSPASLAGPYNEQFF.

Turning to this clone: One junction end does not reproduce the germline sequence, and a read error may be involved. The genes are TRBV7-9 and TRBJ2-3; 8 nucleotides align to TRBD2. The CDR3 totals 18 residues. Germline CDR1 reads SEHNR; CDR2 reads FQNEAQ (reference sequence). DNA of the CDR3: TGTTCCAGCAGCTTAGGGCTGGGAGCGGGAGTTTTTGTGGATACGCAGTATTTT. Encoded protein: CSSSLGLGAGVFVDTQYF.

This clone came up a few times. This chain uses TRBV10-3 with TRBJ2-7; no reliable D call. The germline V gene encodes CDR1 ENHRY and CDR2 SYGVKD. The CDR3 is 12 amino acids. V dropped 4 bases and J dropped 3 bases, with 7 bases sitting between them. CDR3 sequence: CAISGGGYEQYV. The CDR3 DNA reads TGTGCCATCAGTGGAGGCGGCTACGAGCAGTACGTC.

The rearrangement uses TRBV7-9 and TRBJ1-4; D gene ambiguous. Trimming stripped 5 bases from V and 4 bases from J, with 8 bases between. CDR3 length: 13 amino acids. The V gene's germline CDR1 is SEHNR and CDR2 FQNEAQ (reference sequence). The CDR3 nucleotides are TGTGCCAGCAGCCTCGGGAGTAATGAAAAACTGTTTTTT. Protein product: CASSLGSNEKLFF.

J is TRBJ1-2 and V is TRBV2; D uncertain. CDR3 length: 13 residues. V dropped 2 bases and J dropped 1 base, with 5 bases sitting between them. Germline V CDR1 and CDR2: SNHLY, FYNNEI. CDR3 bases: TGTGCCAGCAGTGAATCAGTTAACTATGGCTACACCTTC. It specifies CASSESVNYGYTF. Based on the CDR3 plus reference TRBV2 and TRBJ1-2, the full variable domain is EPEVTQTPSHQVTQMGQEVILRCVPISNHLYFYWYRQILGQKVEFLVSFYNNEISEKSEIFDDQFSVERPDGSNFTLKIRSTKLEDSAMYFCASSESVNYGYTFGSGTRLTVV.

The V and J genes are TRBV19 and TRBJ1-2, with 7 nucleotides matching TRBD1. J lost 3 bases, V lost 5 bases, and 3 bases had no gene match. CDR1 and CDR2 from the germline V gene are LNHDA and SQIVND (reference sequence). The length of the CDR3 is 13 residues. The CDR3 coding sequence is TGTGCCAGTAGTCCCGGGACAGACTATGGCTACACCTTC. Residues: CASSPGTDYGYTF.

CDR3 amino acids: CASSLVAGYGYTF. CDR3 sequence (DNA): TGTGCCAGCAGCTTGGTCGCGGGCTATGGCTACACCTTC. The chain joins TRBV5-6 to TRBJ1-2; D uncertain. The length of the CDR3 is 13 residues. V lost 0 bases and J lost 4, with 7 bases in between. In germline, CDR1 is SGHDT, CDR2 YYEEEE.

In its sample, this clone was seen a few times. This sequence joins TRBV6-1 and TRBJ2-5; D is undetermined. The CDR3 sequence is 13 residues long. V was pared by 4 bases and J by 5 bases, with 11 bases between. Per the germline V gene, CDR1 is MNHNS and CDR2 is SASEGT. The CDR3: CASSGDVQETQYF. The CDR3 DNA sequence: TGTGCCAGCAGTGGTGACGTACAGGAGACCCAGTACTTC.

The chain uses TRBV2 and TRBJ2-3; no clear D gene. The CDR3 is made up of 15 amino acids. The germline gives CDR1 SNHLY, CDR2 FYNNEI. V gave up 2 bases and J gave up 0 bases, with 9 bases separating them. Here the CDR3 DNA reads TGTGCCAGCAGTGAATTCCTCCCTAGCACAGATACGCAGTATTTT. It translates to CASSEFLPSTDTQYF.

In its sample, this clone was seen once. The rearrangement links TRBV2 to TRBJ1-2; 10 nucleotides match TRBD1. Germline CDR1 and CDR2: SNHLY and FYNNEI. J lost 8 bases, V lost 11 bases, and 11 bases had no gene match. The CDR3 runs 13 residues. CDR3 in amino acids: CAGERDRGEGYTF. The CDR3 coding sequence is TGTGCCGGAGAGCGGGACAGGGGTGAGGGCTACACCTTC.

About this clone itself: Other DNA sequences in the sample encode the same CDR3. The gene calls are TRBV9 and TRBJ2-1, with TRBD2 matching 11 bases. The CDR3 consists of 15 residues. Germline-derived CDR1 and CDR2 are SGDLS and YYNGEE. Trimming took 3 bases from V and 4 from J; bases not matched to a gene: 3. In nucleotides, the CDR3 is TGTGCCAGCAGCGCGGGGACTAGCGGATACAATGAGCAGTTCTTC. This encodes CASSAGTSGYNEQFF.

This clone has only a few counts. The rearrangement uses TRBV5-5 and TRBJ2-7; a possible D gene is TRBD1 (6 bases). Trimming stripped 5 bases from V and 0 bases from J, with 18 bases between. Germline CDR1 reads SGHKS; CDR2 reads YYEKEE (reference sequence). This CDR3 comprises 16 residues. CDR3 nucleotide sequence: TGTGCCAGCAGTTACGGAACAGGGCTCGTCTCCTACGAGCAGTACTTC. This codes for CASSYGTGLVSYEQYF.

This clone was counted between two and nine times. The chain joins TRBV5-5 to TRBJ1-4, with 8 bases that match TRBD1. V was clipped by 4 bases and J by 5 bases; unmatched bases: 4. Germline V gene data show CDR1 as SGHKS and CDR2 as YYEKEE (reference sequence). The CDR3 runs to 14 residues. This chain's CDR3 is CASSQRTGNEKLFF. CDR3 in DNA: TGTGCCAGCAGCCAGAGGACAGGGAATGAAAAACTGTTTTTT.

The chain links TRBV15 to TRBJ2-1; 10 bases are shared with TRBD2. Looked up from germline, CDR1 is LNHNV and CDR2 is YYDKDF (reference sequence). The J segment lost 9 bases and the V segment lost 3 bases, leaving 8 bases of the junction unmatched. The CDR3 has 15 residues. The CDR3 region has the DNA TGTGCCACCAGCAGGGCCGGGACTAGCGCAAGTGAGCAGTTCTTC. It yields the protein CATSRAGTSASEQFF.

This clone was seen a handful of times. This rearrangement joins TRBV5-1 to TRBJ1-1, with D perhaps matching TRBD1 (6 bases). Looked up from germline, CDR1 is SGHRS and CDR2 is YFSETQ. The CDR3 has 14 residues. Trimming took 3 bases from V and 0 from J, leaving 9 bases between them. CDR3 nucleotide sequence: TGCGCCAGCAGCTCGACAGGATTGAACACTGAAGCTTTCTTT. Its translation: CASSSTGLNTEAFF.

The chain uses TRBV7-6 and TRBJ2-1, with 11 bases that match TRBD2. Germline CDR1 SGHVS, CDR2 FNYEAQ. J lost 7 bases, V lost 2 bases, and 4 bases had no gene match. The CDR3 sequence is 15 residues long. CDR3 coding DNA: TGTGCCAGCAGCTTAAGACTAGCGGGACTGAATGAGCAGTTCTTC. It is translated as CASSLRLAGLNEQFF. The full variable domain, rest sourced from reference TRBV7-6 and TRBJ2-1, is GAGVSQSPRYKVTKRGQDVALRCDPISGHVSLYWYRQALGQGPEFLTYFNYEAQQDKSGLPNDRFSAERPEGSISTLTIQRTEQRDSAMYRCASSLRLAGLNEQFFGPGTRLTVL.

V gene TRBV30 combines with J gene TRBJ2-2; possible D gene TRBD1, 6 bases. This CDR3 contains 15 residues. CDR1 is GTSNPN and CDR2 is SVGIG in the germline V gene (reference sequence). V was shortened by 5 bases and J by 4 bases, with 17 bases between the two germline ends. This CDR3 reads CAWGVGTLLTGELFF. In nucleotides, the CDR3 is TGTGCCTGGGGAGTTGGGACATTGCTCACCGGGGAGCTGTTTTTT. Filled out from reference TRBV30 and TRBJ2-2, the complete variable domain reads SQTIHQWPATLVQPVGSPLSLECTVEGTSNPNLYWYRQAAGRGLQLLFYSVGIGQISSEVPQNLSASRPQDRQFILSSKKLLLSDSGFYLCAWGVGTLLTGELFFGEGSRLTVL.

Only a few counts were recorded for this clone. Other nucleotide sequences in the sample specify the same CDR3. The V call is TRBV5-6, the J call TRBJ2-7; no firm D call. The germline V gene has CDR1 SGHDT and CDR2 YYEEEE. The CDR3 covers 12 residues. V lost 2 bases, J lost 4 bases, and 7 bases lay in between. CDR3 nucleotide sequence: TGTGCCAGCAGCTTCGGTCCGTACGAGCAGTACTTC. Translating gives CASSFGPYEQYF.

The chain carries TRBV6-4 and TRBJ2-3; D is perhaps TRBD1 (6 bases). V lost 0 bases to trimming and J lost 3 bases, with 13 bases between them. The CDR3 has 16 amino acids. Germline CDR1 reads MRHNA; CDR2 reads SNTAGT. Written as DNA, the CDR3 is TGTGCCAGCAGTGACTCGACAGGCCTCGGGACAGATACGCAGTATTTT. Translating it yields CASSDSTGLGTDTQYF.

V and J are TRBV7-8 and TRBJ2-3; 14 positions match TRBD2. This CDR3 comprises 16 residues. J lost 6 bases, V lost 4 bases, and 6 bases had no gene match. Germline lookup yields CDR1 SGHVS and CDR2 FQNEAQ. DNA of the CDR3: TGTGCCAGCAGCTGGGGACTAGCGGGAGTAACGGATACGCAGTATTTT. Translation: CASSWGLAGVTDTQYF.

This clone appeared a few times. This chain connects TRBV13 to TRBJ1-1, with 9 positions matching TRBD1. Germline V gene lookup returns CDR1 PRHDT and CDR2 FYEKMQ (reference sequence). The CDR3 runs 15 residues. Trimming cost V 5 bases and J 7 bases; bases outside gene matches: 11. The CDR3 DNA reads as TGTGCCAGCAGCCCTAACCCACAGGGGGCTGGTGAAGCTTTCTTT. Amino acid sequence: CASSPNPQGAGEAFF.

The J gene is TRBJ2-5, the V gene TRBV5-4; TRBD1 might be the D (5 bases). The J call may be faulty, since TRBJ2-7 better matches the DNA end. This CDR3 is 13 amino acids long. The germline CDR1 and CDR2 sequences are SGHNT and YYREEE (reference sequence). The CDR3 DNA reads TGTGCCAGCAGCCGCAGGGCCCCCTACGAGCAGTACTTC. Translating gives CASSRRAPYEQYF.

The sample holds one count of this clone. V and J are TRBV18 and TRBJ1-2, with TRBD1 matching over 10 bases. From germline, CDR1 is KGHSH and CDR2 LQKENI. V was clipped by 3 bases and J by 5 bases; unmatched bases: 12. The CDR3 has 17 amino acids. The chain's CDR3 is CASSPDSDRGGPYGYTF. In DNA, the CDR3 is TGTGCCAGCTCACCCGACTCGGACAGGGGGGGACCTTATGGCTACACCTTC.